This is a list of T cell receptor beta chains from one sample in a study of CD8+CD57+ T cells in acquired aplastic anemia. In TCRdb, the reads were re-called with MiXCR into one record per CDR3 protein. The repertoire holds around 79,000 distinct CDR3 sequences, around 70% seen once, with approximately 80% in the top ten. Sequencing used sorted CD4+, CD8+, or CD8+CD57+ T cells (not recorded which) from PBMCs. Source of these receptors: a human donor with aplastic anemia. Each CDR3 is given with its conserved first and last residue. A D gene is named only where the DNA matches it firmly. A row's size may be missing; if present it is once, few, many or a size class.

size,D,J,V,CDR3,DNA
-,TRBD1,TRBJ2-7,TRBV20-1,CSARRTGSYEQYF,TGCAGTGCTAGAAGGACAGGGTCCTACGAGCAGTACTTC
-,TRBD1,TRBJ2-3,TRBV24-1,CATSEGQGTDTQYF,TGTGCCACCAGTGAGGGACAGGGCACAGATACGCAGTATTTT
-,-,TRBJ2-3,TRBV19,CASSIGASSRDTQYF,TGTGCCAGTAGTATAGGGGCTAGCTCCAGGGATACGCAGTATTTT
-,-,TRBJ1-1,TRBV2,CASSDRGDGLNTEAFF,TGTGCCAGCAGTGATAGGGGAGACGGCCTGAACACTGAAGCTTTCTTT
-,TRBD1,TRBJ2-7,TRBV20-1,CSATKDREFSEQYF,TGCAGTGCTACCAAAGACAGGGAATTTTCGGAGCAGTACTTC
many,-,TRBJ1-4,TRBV19,CASAHAGNEKLFF,TGTGCCAGTGCACACGCCGGGAATGAAAAACTGTTTTTT
-,-,TRBJ1-4,TRBV5-8,CASSSVGGGKEEKLFF,TGTGCCAGCAGCTCGGTCGGCGGAGGGAAGGAGGAAAAACTGTTTTTT
-,-,TRBJ1-1,TRBV19,CASSIIRQNTGAFF,TGTGCCAGTAGTATAATCAGACAGAACACTGGAGCTTTCTTT
-,-,TRBJ1-4,TRBV19,CASGVSATNEKLFF,TGTGCCAGTGGGGTTTCGGCAACTAATGAAAAACTGTTTTTT
few,TRBD1,TRBJ1-2,TRBV20-1,CSARDLGQGIYGYTF,TGCAGTGCTAGAGATCTGGGACAGGGGATCTATGGCTACACCTTC
-,-,TRBJ2-7,TRBV20-1,CSATTTYEQYF,TGCAGTGCTACGACTACATACGAGCAGTACTTC
-,TRBD1,TRBJ2-7,TRBV5-1,CASSFTGTGFGLDEQYF,TGCGCCAGCAGCTTTACCGGGACAGGCTTTGGGCTTGACGAGCAGTACTTC
large,TRBD1,TRBJ1-2,TRBV7-9,CASSWALQGRTPINYGYTF,TGTGCCAGCAGCTGGGCATTACAGGGGCGCACCCCGATTAACTATGGCTACACCTTC
-,-,TRBJ2-7,TRBV29-1,CSLGRGRSEQYF,TGCAGCTTAGGGCGGGGGCGCAGCGAGCAGTACTTC
-,-,TRBJ2-7,TRBV19,CASSPRNPPYEQYF,TGTGCCAGTAGTCCCCGGAACCCGCCATACGAGCAGTACTTC
-,TRBD1,TRBJ1-2,TRBV24-1,CATSDPGQPYGYTF,TGTGCCACCAGTGATCCGGGACAGCCCTATGGCTACACCTTC
-,TRBD1,TRBJ2-3,TRBV5-6,CASSFLRGPRGWGTDTQYF,TGTGCCAGTAGCTTCCTCAGGGGGCCGCGGGGCTGGGGCACAGATACGCAGTATTTT
-,-,TRBJ2-1,TRBV29-1,CSVEGGTYNEQFF,TGCAGCGTTGAAGGGGGAACCTACAATGAGCAGTTCTTC
few,-,TRBJ1-1,TRBV24-1,CATRDGTEAFF,TGTGCCACCCGCGACGGGACAGAAGCTTTCTTT
-,-,TRBJ2-7,TRBV5-1,CASSMNQVEQYF,TGCGCCAGCAGTATGAACCAGGTCGAGCAGTACTTC
-,TRBD2,TRBJ2-5,TRBV7-6,CASSWAGGGPETQYF,TGTGCCAGCAGCTGGGCGGGAGGAGGACCAGAGACCCAGTACTTC
few,TRBD2,TRBJ2-5,TRBV29-1,CSVELAGGQTQYF,TGCAGCGTTGAATTGGCGGGAGGTCAGACCCAGTACTTC
few,TRBD2,TRBJ2-2,TRBV19,CASRTSGGPGELFF,TGTGCCAGCAGGACTAGCGGGGGTCCCGGGGAGCTGTTTTTT
-,-,TRBJ2-1,TRBV2,CASSESGGQIEQFF,TGTGCCAGCAGTGAGTCGGGTGGGCAGATTGAGCAGTTCTTC
once,-,TRBJ2-7,TRBV24-1,CATSDRNTRDGEQYF,TGTGCCACCAGTGATCGAAACACCCGGGACGGCGAGCAGTACTTC
few,-,TRBJ1-1,TRBV7-2,CASSPWTVNTEAFF,TGTGCCAGCAGCCCTTGGACGGTAAACACTGAAGCTTTCTTT
-,-,TRBJ1-2,TRBV10-3,CAISDGNYGYTF,TGTGCCATCAGTGACGGAAACTATGGCTACACCTTC
-,-,TRBJ1-5,TRBV24-1,CATGSLGGSNQPQHF,TGTGCCACCGGATCCTTGGGGGGGAGCAATCAGCCCCAGCATTTT
-,TRBD1,TRBJ1-1,TRBV5-4,CASSLGGQGFWSTEAFF,TGCGCCAGCAGCTTGGGGGGACAGGGGTTTTGGAGCACTGAAGCTTTCTTT
few,-,TRBJ1-5,TRBV7-9,CAWSVPQHQPQHF,TGTGCCTGGAGTGTACCTCAGCATCAGCCCCAGCATTTT
-,TRBD1,TRBJ2-1,TRBV7-9,CASSLTGGLTYNEQFF,TGTGCCAGCAGCCTCACAGGGGGTTTGACCTACAATGAGCAGTTCTTC
-,-,TRBJ2-7,TRBV7-2,CASSLVGGGLYEQYF,TGTGCCAGCAGCTTAGTTGGTGGGGGCCTGTACGAGCAGTACTTC
-,-,TRBJ1-1,TRBV2,CASKDYLNTEAFF,TGTGCCAGCAAGGACTACTTGAACACTGAAGCTTTCTTT
-,-,TRBJ2-3,TRBV19,CASSIQGYTQYF,TGTGCCAGTAGTATACAGGGATATACGCAGTATTTT
-,TRBD1,TRBJ2-3,TRBV24-1,CATSDGTGVTDTQYF,TGTGCCACCAGTGATGGGACAGGGGTCACAGATACGCAGTATTTT
few,-,TRBJ1-2,TRBV4-3,CASSLTSGTNFGGYTF,TGCGCCAGCAGCCTTACCTCCGGGACCAATTTCGGGGGCTACACCTTC
-,-,TRBJ1-2,TRBV7-9,CASSLSEYYGYTF,TGTGCCAGCAGCTTATCGGAGTACTATGGCTACACCTTC